The present TCR beta chain was sequenced within a study of cytomegalovirus exposure and HLA in healthy donors. Clones were read by immunoSEQ multiplex PCR, and TCRdb kept only the in-frame ones, dropping some. The table has about 98,000 clones, approximately 88% seen once. The clonotype originates from a woman aged 25-40 years in good health and CMV-seronegative. Sequencing input: PBMCs.

In DNA form, the CDR3 reads TGTGCCAGCAGTCCCCCGGGACAGGGGAGCAATCAGCCCCAGCATTTT. Protein: CASSPPGQGSNQPQHF. The chain recombines TRBV28 with TRBJ1-5, with 10 bases identical to TRBD1. CDR3 length: 16 amino acids. Germline assignment: CDR1 MDHEN and CDR2 SYDVKM. Germline trimming cut 5 bases from V and 1 base from J; bases unmatched to any gene: 5.